These T cell receptor beta chains were read from a single sample in a study of beta chain features in type 1 diabetes. This table comes from immunoSEQ multiplex PCR, and its TCRdb copy is limited to in-frame clones, with some not included. The table has around 250,000 clones, about 30% seen once; the top ten hold under 4.5%. What was sequenced was central memory CD4+ T cells from blood. These receptors were taken from a man younger than 40 in good health. The CDR3 runs from the conserved cysteine through the conserved F or W. D genes are given only for firm matches. A clone size is listed for some rows: how often the clone was seen (once, few, many), or a class if it is expanded.

d_call j_call v_call clone_size cdr3_aa cdr3_nt
. TRBJ2-1 TRBV7-9 . CASSPKGEHNEQFF TGTGCCAGCAGCCCGAAGGGGGAGCACAATGAGCAGTTCTTC
. TRBJ1-3 TRBV30 few CAFSDGFSGNTIYF TGTGCCTTTTCGGACGGATTCTCTGGAAACACCATATATTTT
. TRBJ2-7 TRBV30 . CAWSFGSGRTGGEQYF TGTGCCTGGAGTTTCGGCAGCGGGAGGACAGGGGGCGAGCAGTACTTC
. TRBJ1-6 TRBV30 few CAWSGQNNSPLHF TGTGCCTGGAGTGGACAGAATAATTCACCCCTCCACTTT
. TRBJ1-2 TRBV18 . CASSPGGSYGYTF TGTGCCAGCTCACCTGGCGGCAGCTATGGCTACACCTTC
. TRBJ2-1 TRBV28 . CASRPDYNEQFF TGTGCCAGCAGGCCAGACTATAATGAGCAGTTCTTC
. TRBJ2-6 TRBV28 few CASSRGDSSGANVLTF TGTGCCAGCAGCAGGGGGGACAGCTCTGGGGCCAACGTCCTGACTTTC
TRBD2 TRBJ2-1 TRBV29-1 . CSVEDLGLAGNEQFF TGCAGCGTTGAAGATCTCGGACTAGCGGGCAATGAGCAGTTCTTC
TRBD2 TRBJ2-1 TRBV5-1 many CASSSLAGSYNEQFF TGCGCCAGCAGCTCCCTAGCGGGCTCCTACAATGAGCAGTTCTTC
TRBD1 TRBJ2-2 TRBV10-3 few CATKDRGDTGELFF TGTGCCACTAAGGACAGGGGTGACACCGGGGAGCTGTTTTTT
. TRBJ2-3 TRBV19 . CASSLATTTDTQYF TGTGCCAGTAGTTTGGCTACTACAACAGATACGCAGTATTTT
TRBD2 TRBJ2-1 TRBV7-9 few CASSLIASGNEQFF TGTGCCAGCAGCTTAATTGCTAGCGGGAATGAGCAGTTCTTC
TRBD1 TRBJ2-5 TRBV27 . CASRPPPRDRGRETQYF TGTGCCAGCAGGCCACCCCCCCGGGACAGGGGGCGTGAGACCCAGTACTTC
TRBD2 TRBJ2-2 TRBV23-1 few CASSSGLAENTGELFF TGCGCCAGCAGCTCCGGACTAGCGGAGAACACCGGGGAGCTGTTTTTT
. TRBJ2-7 TRBV6-5 few CASSYSGSYEQYF TGTGCCAGCAGTTACTCGGGGAGCTACGAGCAGTACTTC
. TRBJ1-6 TRBV11-2 . CASSSSVNSPLHF TGTGCCAGCAGTTCATCAGTCAATTCACCCCTCCACTTT
. TRBJ2-2 TRBV6-1 . CASRLDSDGELFF TGTGCCAGCAGACTTGACAGTGACGGGGAGCTGTTTTTT
. TRBJ2-3 TRBV29-1 many CSVGPRPANLF TGCAGCGTAGGTCCCCGACCAGCTAACCTCTTT
TRBD2 TRBJ2-2 TRBV2 . CASTSGTGELFF TGTGCCAGCACTAGCGGAACCGGGGAGCTGTTTTTT
. TRBJ2-1 TRBV11-2 . CASSLAQGSYNEQFF TGTGCCAGCAGCTTAGCTCAGGGGAGCTACAATGAGCAGTTCTTC
. TRBJ2-1 TRBV4-2 few CASSQDNGGGNNEQFF TGTGCCAGCAGCCAAGATAATGGGGGGGGCAACAATGAGCAGTTCTTC
. TRBJ1-1 TRBV30 . CAWTFSGHTEAFF TGTGCCTGGACCTTCTCGGGGCACACTGAAGCTTTCTTT
. TRBJ2-1 TRBV9 medium-sized CASSANPPGISYNEQFF TGTGCCAGCAGCGCAAACCCTCCCGGGATATCCTACAATGAGCAGTTCTTC
. TRBJ2-7 TRBV10-3 . CAIKEMSSYEQYF TGTGCCATCAAGGAAATGAGCTCCTACGAGCAGTACTTC
TRBD2 TRBJ2-1 TRBV28 . CASSLSFRASGYNEQFF TGTGCCAGCAGTTTATCGTTTCGGGCTAGCGGGTACAATGAGCAGTTCTTC
. TRBJ2-2 TRBV29-1 . CSVGFPGELFF TGCAGCGTTGGTTTTCCCGGGGAGCTGTTTTTT
. TRBJ2-1 TRBV29-1 few CSASDRSYNEQFF TGCAGCGCCTCGGACCGCTCCTACAATGAGCAGTTCTTC
TRBD2 TRBJ2-3 TRBV4-3 many CASSQAVARGSADTQYF TGCGCCAGCAGCCAAGCGGTGGCGCGGGGGAGTGCAGATACGCAGTATTTT
. TRBJ1-5 TRBV2 few CASNLGNQPQHF TGTGCCAGCAACCTAGGGAATCAGCCCCAGCATTTT
. TRBJ2-1 TRBV7-9 few CASSLSGPGEQFF TGTGCCAGCAGCTTATCAGGCCCCGGTGAGCAGTTCTTC
. TRBJ2-1 TRBV7-2 . CASSPLGKRGFF TGTGCCAGCAGCCCCCTGGGCAAGAGAGGGTTCTTC
. TRBJ2-5 TRBV27 . CASSGGKESETQYF TGTGCCAGCAGTGGGGGGAAGGAATCGGAGACCCAGTACTTC
. TRBJ2-7 TRBV18 . CASSEHRSQYF TGTGCCAGTTCCGAGCACAGATCGCAGTACTTC
TRBD1 TRBJ1-2 TRBV28 . CASSLPPFRRTGTIGYTF TGTGCCAGCAGCCTACCGCCTTTTCGAAGGACAGGGACGATCGGCTACACCTTC
. TRBJ1-5 TRBV10-3 . CAISADSYQPQHF TGTGCCATCAGCGCGGACAGCTATCAGCCCCAGCATTTT
. TRBJ1-2 TRBV14 few CASSQDWMVQRPTF TGTGCCAGCAGCCAAGATTGGATGGTCCAGCGGCCCACCTTC